The 19 T cell receptor beta chains given below trace back to one sample, sequenced in a study of neurological immune-mediated disorders. TCRdb re-called the 5' RACE reads with MiXCR, one entry per CDR3 protein. In the table there are tens of thousands of distinct CDR3 sequences, 2% to 3% of which are singletons. What was sequenced was PBMCs. The origin of the receptors is a woman aged 25-40 years with multiple sclerosis.

This clonotype was detected ten times or more. V is TRBV5-6 and J is TRBJ1-5, with TRBD1 as a possible D gene (6 bases). V shed 4 bases and J shed 6 bases, with 14 bases lying between them. Germline V gene lookup returns CDR1 SGHDT and CDR2 YYEEEE. The CDR3 contains 14 residues. CDR3 sequence: CASSRQGSGQPQHF. CDR3 DNA sequence: TGTGCCAGCAGCCGGCAGGGGTCTGGTCAGCCCCAGCATTTT. The whole variable domain, remainder taken from reference TRBV5-6 and TRBJ1-5, is DAGVTQSPTHLIKTRGQQVTLRCSPKSGHDTVSWYQQALGQGPQFIFQYYEEEERQRGNFPDRFSGHQFPNYSSELNVNALLLGDSALYLCASSRQGSGQPQHFGDGTRLSIL.

This clonotype was counted many times. V gene TRBV7-2 combines with J gene TRBJ1-3; D uncertain. V was cut by 4 bases and J by 4 bases, with 8 bases left in between. Per the germline V gene, CDR1 is SGHTA and CDR2 is FQGNSA. The CDR3 is made up of 13 amino acids. The CDR3 DNA follows: TGTGCCAGCAGCTCGACCCCCGGAAACACCATATATTTT. Encoded protein: CASSSTPGNTIYF.

Many counts were recorded for this clonotype. The CDR3 DNA follows: TGCGCCAGCAGCTTGGGAGGACAGAGACCTAACTATGGCTACACCTTC. It specifies CASSLGGQRPNYGYTF. The gene calls are TRBV5-1 and TRBJ1-2, with D tentatively TRBD1 (6 bases). V lost 0 bases and J lost 0, with 12 bases in between. CDR3 size: 16 residues. Germline CDR1 reads SGHRS; CDR2 reads YFSETQ.

This clonotype came up many times. The chain recombines TRBV29-1 with TRBJ2-7, with no clear D. This CDR3 is built from 10 residues. From germline, CDR1 is SQVTM and CDR2 ANQGSEA. V dropped 4 bases and J dropped 7 bases, with 8 bases sitting between them. The CDR3 here is CSVVGPEQYF. The CDR3 nucleotides are TGCAGCGTTGTAGGGCCGGAGCAGTACTTC.

This clonotype was observed at least ten times. The chain recombines TRBV20-1 with TRBJ2-1; D not resolved. Germline values: CDR1 DFQATT, CDR2 SNEGSKA (reference sequence). The V end was cut by 1 base, the J end by 5 bases, with 12 bases between. The CDR3 covers 14 residues. CDR3 sequence: CSARAARLHNEQFF. The CDR3 DNA follows: TGCAGTGCTAGAGCTGCACGGCTACACAATGAGCAGTTCTTC.

In this sample, this clonotype turned up a few times. A much larger clone lies one base from this, so it may be a read error. The chain joins TRBV28 to TRBJ1-5; TRBD1 matches 7 bases. The CDR3 has 14 residues. Germline assignment: CDR1 MDHEN and CDR2 SYDVKM. The CDR3: CAAERIGGTQPQHF. In nucleotides, the CDR3 is TGTGCGGCAGAACGTATAGGGGGCACTCAGCCCCAGCATTTT.

The table lists this clonotype with many counts. The chain is built from TRBV12-3 or TRBV12-4 and TRBJ1-3; 9 positions agree with TRBD1. Losses at the gene ends were 6 bases for V and 4 bases for J; bases not matched to a gene: 7. The length of the CDR3 is 15 residues. The CDR3 protein is CASSLGQGSGNTIYF. CDR3 nucleotide sequence: TGTGCCAGCAGCCTAGGACAGGGGTCAGGAAACACCATATATTTT.

At least ten counts were recorded for this clonotype. CDR3 sequence (DNA): TGTGCAACCGGACTAGCGATCACAGATACGCAGTATTTT. Translation: CATGLAITDTQYF. The gene calls are TRBV7-9 and TRBJ2-3; 9 nucleotides line up with TRBD2. The CDR3 spans 13 residues. The germline gives CDR1 SEHNR, CDR2 FQNEAQ (reference sequence).

This clonotype was seen repeatedly, ten times or more. The rearrangement links TRBV27 to TRBJ2-1, with D possibly TRBD2 on 6 matching bases. The CDR3 runs to 16 residues. V shed 2 bases and J shed 0 bases, with 11 bases lying between them. Looked up from germline, CDR1 is MNHEY and CDR2 is SMNVEV (reference sequence). Here the CDR3 DNA reads TGTGCCAGCAGTTTACTAGCGACAAGCTCCTACAATGAGCAGTTCTTC. Translating gives CASSLLATSSYNEQFF.

In its sample, this clonotype was seen many times. This chain connects TRBV4-3 to TRBJ2-7, with D tentatively TRBD1 or TRBD2 (7 bases each). Germline V gene lookup returns CDR1 LGHNA and CDR2 YSLEER. The CDR3 contains 15 residues. Deletions cut 1 base from V and 4 bases from J, with 14 bases between. The CDR3 spells CASSQGEGAGYEQYF. The CDR3 nucleotides are TGCGCCAGCAGCCAAGGGGAGGGGGCTGGATACGAGCAGTACTTC.

Ten or more counts support this clonotype. The chain links TRBV20-1 to TRBJ2-1; D remains unclear. Germline CDR1 reads DFQATT; CDR2 reads SNEGSKA (reference sequence). V lost 3 bases and J 0 bases, leaving 12 bases between the germline ends. The CDR3 contains 15 residues. The CDR3 here is CSARPILSSYNEQFF. CDR3 DNA sequence: TGCAGTGCTAGGCCTATACTAAGCTCCTACAATGAGCAGTTCTTC.

This clonotype was picked up many times. The rearrangement joins TRBV12-3 or TRBV12-4 to TRBJ1-1; the D gene is possibly TRBD1 (5 bases). The V end was cut by 3 bases, the J end by 3 bases, with 11 bases between. The CDR3 contains 14 residues. In DNA, the CDR3 is TGTGCCAGCAGTTTTTGGGGGAGGGACACTGAAGCTTTCTTT. This gives the protein CASSFWGRDTEAFF.

Ten or more counts support this clonotype. The chain joins TRBV5-1 to TRBJ2-5, with unresolved D. Per germline, CDR1 SGHRS and CDR2 YFSETQ. V dropped 2 bases and J dropped 3 bases, with 5 bases sitting between them. This CDR3 comprises 12 residues. This CDR3 is CASSFREETQYF. CDR3 DNA: TGCGCCAGCAGCTTCCGGGAAGAGACCCAGTACTTC.

This clonotype was counted many times. The chain joins TRBV27 to TRBJ1-5; D possibly corresponds to TRBD1 (5 bases). V lost 5 bases and J lost 5, with 13 bases in between. This CDR3 region has 14 residues. Germline V gene lookup returns CDR1 MNHEY and CDR2 SMNVEV (reference sequence). DNA of the CDR3: TGTGCCAGCAGTCCATACGACAGTCATCAGCCCCAGCATTTT. It is translated as CASSPYDSHQPQHF.

This clonotype was counted at least ten times. The V and J genes are TRBV12-3 or TRBV12-4 and TRBJ1-5; TRBD1 matches 8 bases. The ends lost 8 bases at V and 1 base at J; junction bases unmatched: 4. The CDR3 is made up of 14 amino acids. Written as DNA, the CDR3 is TGTGCCAGCTCCGACAGGGGAAGCAATCAGCCCCAGCATTTT. Residues: CASSDRGSNQPQHF.

This clonotype was picked up a small number of times. This may arise from a read error, as a much more abundant clone is one base away. V and J are TRBV20-1 and TRBJ2-5; D may be TRBD1 or TRBD2 (5 bases each). Germline CDR1 reads DFQATT; CDR2 reads SNEGSKA (reference sequence). The CDR3 has 12 residues. The CDR3 loop is CSARVRGENQYF. The CDR3 bases are TGCAGTGCTAGAGTTAGGGGAGAGAACCAGTACTTC.

This clonotype was recorded many times. The chain couples TRBV5-6 to TRBJ1-5; tentatively, D is TRBD1 (6 bases). The germline V gene encodes CDR1 SGHDT and CDR2 YYEEEE. Trimming cost V 2 bases and J 1 base, with 16 bases left between them. The CDR3 has 17 amino acids. In DNA, the CDR3 is TGTGCCAGCAGCTTCTTCTTCGGGGGGGCAAGCAATCAGCCCCAGCATTTT. This codes for CASSFFFGGASNQPQHF. Supplemented by reference TRBV5-6 and TRBJ1-5, the full variable domain reads DAGVTQSPTHLIKTRGQQVTLRCSPKSGHDTVSWYQQALGQGPQFIFQYYEEEERQRGNFPDRFSGHQFPNYSSELNVNALLLGDSALYLCASSFFFGGASNQPQHFGDGTRLSIL.

On this clonotype itself: A junction end diverges from the germline sequence, so it may reflect a read error. The chain joins TRBV3-1 to TRBJ1-1; the D is unclear. Germline loops: CDR1 LGHDT, CDR2 YNNKEL (reference sequence). The length of the CDR3 is 12 residues. This CDR3 reads CDSSKDRLEAFF. The CDR3 nucleotides read TGTGACAGCAGCAAAGATAGGCTTGAAGCTTTCTTT.

This clonotype was seen repeatedly, ten times or more. The chain links TRBV5-5 to TRBJ1-2; 8 nucleotides align to TRBD1. The CDR3 consists of 14 residues. CDR1 and CDR2 (germline): SGHKS, YYEKEE (reference sequence). V lost 2 bases to trimming and J lost 8 bases; unmatched junction nucleotides: 8. In DNA, the CDR3 is TGTGCCAGCAGCTTCGCGGACAGGGCACGAGGCTACACCTTC. Its translation: CASSFADRARGYTF.